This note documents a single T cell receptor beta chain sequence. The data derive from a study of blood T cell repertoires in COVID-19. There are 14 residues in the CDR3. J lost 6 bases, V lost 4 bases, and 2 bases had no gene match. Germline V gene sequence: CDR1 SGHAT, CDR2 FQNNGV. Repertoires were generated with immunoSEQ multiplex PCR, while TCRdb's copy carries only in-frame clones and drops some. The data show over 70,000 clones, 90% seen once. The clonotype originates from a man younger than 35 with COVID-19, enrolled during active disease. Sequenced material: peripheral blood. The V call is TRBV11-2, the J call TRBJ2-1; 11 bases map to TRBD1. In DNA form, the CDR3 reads TGTGCCAGCAGCTGGGGGACAGGGGGCAATGAGCAGTTCTTC. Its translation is CASSWGTGGNEQFF.